Detailed here is one T cell receptor beta chain. Its target is unknown. This specimen comes from a study of cytomegalovirus exposure and HLA in healthy donors. Study context: Among the approximately 400 genotyped donors, 70% to 85% were placed in the Caucasian-associated ancestry cluster.

General observations from the study: There were reportedly fewer N-insertions in an Asian-associated ancestry cluster than the roughly 680-donor mean, in a later analysis.

The CDR3 loop spans 15 amino acids. Losses at the gene ends were 5 bases for V and 0 bases for J; bases not matched to a gene: 4. Germline V CDR1 and CDR2: MNHEY, SVGAGI. The PCR used 60 Vbeta and 13 Jbeta primers. Using immunoSEQ multiplex PCR, the repertoire was profiled, and TCRdb retains in-frame clones only, with some absent. Of 62,000 or so clones in the sample, 70% to 90% were seen once. Sequenced material: PBMCs. This chain connects TRBV6-5 to TRBJ1-1; 9 bases match TRBD1. The receptor was derived from a man aged 18 to 29 in good health and CMV-seronegative. Here the CDR3 DNA reads TGTGCCAGCAGTCCCGGGACAGGGATGAACACTGAAGCTTTCTTT. Its translation is CASSPGTGMNTEAFF.